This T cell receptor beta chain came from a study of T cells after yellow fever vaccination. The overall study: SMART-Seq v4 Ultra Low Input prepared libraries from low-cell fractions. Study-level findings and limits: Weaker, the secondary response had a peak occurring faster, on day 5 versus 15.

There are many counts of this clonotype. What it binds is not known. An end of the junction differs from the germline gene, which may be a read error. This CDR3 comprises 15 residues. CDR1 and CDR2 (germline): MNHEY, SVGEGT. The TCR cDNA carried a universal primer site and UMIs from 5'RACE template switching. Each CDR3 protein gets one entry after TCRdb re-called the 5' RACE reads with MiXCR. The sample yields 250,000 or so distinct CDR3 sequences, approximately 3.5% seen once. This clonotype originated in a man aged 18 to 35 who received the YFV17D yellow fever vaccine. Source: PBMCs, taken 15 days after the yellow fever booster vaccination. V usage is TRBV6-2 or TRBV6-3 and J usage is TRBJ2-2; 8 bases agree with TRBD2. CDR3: CASRYVSGTPGELFF. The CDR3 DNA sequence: TGTGCCAGCCGTTACGTTAGCGGGACTCCCGGGGAGCTGTTTTTT.